This TCR beta chain was captured in a study of tumor-infiltrating lymphocytes in oesophageal squamous cell carcinoma. TCRdb re-called the PCR reads through MiXCR, storing one row per CDR3 protein. The sample has around 12,000 distinct CDR3 sequences, more than 45% seen once. This CDR3 contains 13 residues. V lost 6 bases and J lost 6; bases outside the gene matches: 2. CDR1 and CDR2 (germline): SGHTA, FQGNSA. What was sequenced was esophageal tumor tissue. The source of this sequence is a female donor with esophageal squamous cell carcinoma. V gene TRBV7-2 combines with J gene TRBJ2-1, with 10 bases identical to TRBD2. This CDR3 reads CASRASGSNEQFF. Written as DNA, the CDR3 is TGTGCCAGCAGGGCTAGCGGGAGCAATGAGCAGTTCTTC.